A single sample is the source of the 27 T cell receptor beta chains below, sequenced in a study of metastatic and nonmetastatic thyroid tumors. Thyroid surgery took place with no prior treatment in any patient. MiXCR was used by TCRdb to re-call the PCR reads. Of over 30,000 clones detected, around 23% appear once; the ten largest clones hold 2.5% to 3.5%. Sequencing was performed on tumor tissue. All receptors come from a male donor with papillary thyroid cancer or a benign thyroid nodule (not recorded which). Some clones in this sample may be carry-over from other donors' samples.

This chain uses TRBV18 with TRBJ1-2; a weak D match, TRBD1 (5 bases). This CDR3 is 15 amino acids long. Between the trimmed V and J ends, which lost 1 base and 6 bases, there was a span of 15 bases. Germline CDR1 KGHSH, CDR2 LQKENI. The CDR3 region is CASSPRQGRGDGYTF. The CDR3 DNA is TGTGCCAGCTCACCACGCCAGGGTAGAGGGGATGGCTACACCTTC.

There are many counts of this clone. J is TRBJ2-1 and V is TRBV15, with 7 bases fitting TRBD2. The trim removed 0 bases at V and 6 bases at J, leaving 5 bases unmatched. The CDR3 covers 15 residues. Germline V lookup: CDR1 LNHNV, CDR2 YYDKDF (reference sequence). In nucleotides, the CDR3 is TGTGCCACCAGCAGAGACCCGGGACTACTCAATGAGCAGTTCTTC. It translates to CATSRDPGLLNEQFF.

This clone occurred many times. CDR3 sequence (DNA): TGTGCCAGCAGCTTAGGAGAGGTCTACACCGGGGAGCTGTTTTTT. Its translation is CASSLGEVYTGELFF. This chain links TRBV7-6 with TRBJ2-2; unclear D gene. With 1 base removed from V and 3 bases from J, the gap between germline ends came to 9 bases. This CDR3 has 15 residues. From germline, CDR1 is SGHVS and CDR2 FNYEAQ. Full variable domain (remainder filled in from reference TRBV7-6 and TRBJ2-2): GAGVSQSPRYKVTKRGQDVALRCDPISGHVSLYWYRQALGQGPEFLTYFNYEAQQDKSGLPNDRFSAERPEGSISTLTIQRTEQRDSAMYRCASSLGEVYTGELFFGEGSRLTVL.

This clone turned up a few times. CDR3 protein: CASSQGAMQPKHF. The CDR3 DNA reads as TGTGCCAGCAGTCAGGGGGCAATGCAGCCCAAACATTTT. The chain has TRBV6-1 and TRBJ1-5, with TRBD1 matching over 8 bases. There are 13 residues in the CDR3. Germline lookup yields CDR1 MNHNS and CDR2 SASEGT. Trimming cost V 5 bases and J 16 bases; bases outside gene matches: 13.

Points on this clone: It may be a read error: a sequence one base away is much more abundant. The rearrangement links TRBV20-1 to TRBJ2-2, with 7 bases fitting TRBD2. The CDR3 loop spans 17 amino acids. Germline values: CDR1 DFQATT, CDR2 SNEGSKA (reference sequence). The CDR3 nucleotides are TGCAGTGCTAGAGATCCCGGCGGGAGAGGTGTCACCGTGGAGCTGTTTTTT. Its protein is CSARDPGGRGVTVELFF.

There are many counts of this clone. The rearrangement joins TRBV11-2 to TRBJ2-1; perhaps TRBD2 as D (5 bases). Germline values: CDR1 SGHAT, CDR2 FQNNGV. The CDR3 loop spans 18 amino acids. V lost 1 base and J 1 base, leaving 17 bases between the germline ends. In DNA, the CDR3 is TGTGCCAGCAGCTTAGTAGCCCAATTTGGGAGATCCTACAATGAGCAGTTCTTC. Translated: CASSLVAQFGRSYNEQFF.

This clone occurred many times. This rearrangement joins TRBV5-1 to TRBJ2-1; TRBD2 agrees at 9 bases. This CDR3 comprises 15 residues. CDR1 and CDR2 (germline): SGHRS, YFSETQ. J was trimmed by 0 bases and V by 3 bases; bases with no gene match: 1. DNA for the CDR3: TGCGCCAGCAGCTCTAGCGGGAACTCCTACAATGAGCAGTTCTTC. It is translated as CASSSSGNSYNEQFF.

This clone was observed once. The CDR3: CSARLQGRYAHTF. CDR3 sequence (DNA): TGCAGTGCTCGCCTACAGGGTCGGTATGCCCACACCTTC. The rearrangement uses TRBV20-1 and TRBJ1-2, with D maybe TRBD1 (6 bases). The V and J ends lost 5 bases and 12 bases respectively, with 22 bases between them. Looked up from germline, CDR1 is DFQATT and CDR2 is SNEGSKA (reference sequence). This CDR3 region has 13 residues.

In this sample, this clone turned up many times. The rearrangement uses TRBV28 and TRBJ2-3; the D gene is possibly TRBD2 (7 bases). The CDR3 runs to 13 residues. With 6 bases removed from V and 15 bases from J, the gap between germline ends came to 22 bases. CDR1 is MDHEN and CDR2 is SYDVKM in the germline V gene. CDR3 amino acids: CASSSPGGGPSYF. CDR3 nucleotides: TGTGCCAGCAGCAGCCCTGGGGGGGGCCCCTCTTATTTT.

This clone was recorded many times. The chain has TRBV20-1 and TRBJ2-5; D is perhaps TRBD2 (6 bases). Germline-derived CDR1 and CDR2 are DFQATT and SNEGSKA (reference sequence). This CDR3 has 12 residues. Trimming stripped 3 bases from V and 4 bases from J, with 9 bases between. The CDR3 reads CSAREGPETQYF. In DNA form, the CDR3 reads TGCAGTGCTAGGGAGGGGCCAGAGACCCAGTACTTC.

This clone was found many times. The chain recombines TRBV7-2 with TRBJ2-1; D is unclear. Trimming took 5 bases from V and 6 from J, leaving 14 bases between them. The CDR3 sequence is 14 residues long. From germline, CDR1 is SGHTA and CDR2 FQGNSA. The CDR3 protein is CASSARAMANEQFF. Here the CDR3 DNA reads TGTGCCAGCAGCGCCCGTGCAATGGCCAATGAGCAGTTCTTC.

This clone was seen at least ten times. This chain joins TRBV2 and TRBJ2-1; 8 bases line up with TRBD2. The CDR3 consists of 14 residues. Germline trimming cut 4 bases from V and 8 bases from J; bases unmatched to any gene: 7. The germline CDR1 and CDR2 sequences are SNHLY and FYNNEI. CDR3 amino acids: CASSVQREGHEQFF. The CDR3 DNA reads TGTGCCAGCAGTGTGCAACGGGAGGGGCATGAGCAGTTCTTC.

By its share, this clone is medium-sized. The chain links TRBV11-2 to TRBJ2-6; TRBD1 matches at 8 bases. This CDR3 region has 16 residues. V was pared by 6 bases and J by 0 bases, with 4 bases of the junction left unmatched. The germline V gene encodes CDR1 SGHAT and CDR2 FQNNGV. The CDR3 DNA sequence: TGTGCCAGCAGACCCCAGGGGGCCTCTGGGGCCAACGTCCTGACTTTC. Translated: CASRPQGASGANVLTF.

This clone showed up just a few times. The junction and the germline gene differ at one end; a read error may be behind it. The chain recombines TRBV6-2 or TRBV6-3 with TRBJ1-6; no reliable D call. The CDR3 contains 14 residues. CDR1 is MNHEY, CDR2 SVGEGT, per germline. Here the CDR3 DNA reads TGTGCCGGCAGCCTCTGGCATGATAATTCACCCCTCCACTTT. It translates to CAGSLWHDNSPLHF.

Ten or more counts support this clone. The J gene is TRBJ2-2, the V gene TRBV5-5; no clear D gene. Trimming cost V 2 bases and J 2 bases, with 13 bases left between them. The CDR3 spans 16 residues. Germline V lookup: CDR1 SGHKS, CDR2 YYEKEE (reference sequence). CDR3 bases: TGTGCCAGCAGCTTTGTAGAAACAGCAAACACCGGGGAGCTGTTTTTT. This encodes CASSFVETANTGELFF.

Ten or more counts support this clone. The chain combines TRBV5-4 with TRBJ2-1; D may be TRBD2 (6 bases). Germline assignment: CDR1 SGHNT and CDR2 YYREEE (reference sequence). Trimming removed 3 bases from V and 7 bases from J, with 17 bases in between. This CDR3 spans 15 amino acids. CDR3 sequence (DNA): TGTGCCAGCAGCTCTGGGACTGGCGACGGGAATGAGCAGTTCTTC. Its protein product is CASSSGTGDGNEQFF.

The table lists this clone with many counts. The V and J genes are TRBV28 and TRBJ1-2; the D is unclear. This CDR3 has 8 residues. Germline V gene sequence: CDR1 MDHEN, CDR2 SYDVKM. In DNA, the CDR3 is TGTGATGCCTATGGCTACACCTTC. Encoded protein: CDAYGYTF.

This clone has ten or more counts. This sequence joins TRBV6-2 or TRBV6-3 and TRBJ2-2; possible D gene TRBD1, 6 bases. Trimming took 1 base from V and 6 from J, leaving 15 bases between them. Germline V gives CDR1 MNHEY, CDR2 SVGEGT. The CDR3 covers 16 residues. The CDR3 spells CASSYWDPRQAGELFF. In nucleotides, the CDR3 is TGTGCCAGCAGTTACTGGGACCCTAGACAGGCCGGGGAGCTGTTTTTT.

This clone came up many times. V usage is TRBV12-3 or TRBV12-4 and J usage is TRBJ2-1; unclear D gene. The CDR3 covers 13 residues. The germline V and J ends were trimmed by 1 base and 10 bases, with 11 bases remaining between them. The CDR3 bases are TGTGCCAGCAGTTTAGTGGGCTTGGGCGAGCAGTTCTTC. Encoded protein: CASSLVGLGEQFF.

Sample share makes this clone medium-sized. The genes are TRBV24-1 and TRBJ2-2; tentatively, D is TRBD1 (6 bases). CDR3 length: 16 residues. Germline V gives CDR1 KGHDR, CDR2 SFDVKD. The V end was cut by 3 bases, the J end by 0 bases, with 10 bases between. This CDR3 reads CATSDPRTANTGELFF. The CDR3 DNA is TGTGCCACCAGTGATCCTAGGACAGCGAACACCGGGGAGCTGTTTTTT.

This clone was detected once. The chain joins TRBV7-9 to TRBJ2-7, with TRBD1 identical over 9 bases. In germline, CDR1 is SEHNR, CDR2 FQNEAQ (reference sequence). The V segment lost 2 bases and the J segment 2 bases; nucleotides outside the gene matches: 4. There are 15 residues in the CDR3. CDR3 residues: CASSLSGTGPYEQYF. As DNA, the CDR3 is TGTGCCAGCAGCTTATCAGGGACAGGGCCCTACGAGCAGTACTTC. The complete variable domain, with remaining parts taken from reference TRBV7-9 and TRBJ2-7, reads DTGVSQNPRHKITKRGQNVTFRCDPISEHNRLYWYRQTLGQGPEFLTYFQNEAQLEKSRLLSDRFSAERPKGSFSTLEIQRTEQGDSAMYLCASSLSGTGPYEQYFGPGTRLTVT.

V and J are TRBV5-1 and TRBJ2-3, with 8 bases aligning to TRBD2. V was clipped by 0 bases and J by 1 base; unmatched bases: 1. Looked up from germline, CDR1 is SGHRS and CDR2 is YFSETQ. The CDR3 runs 15 residues. CDR3 sequence: CASSLVSGGTDTQYF. In nucleotides, the CDR3 is TGCGCCAGCAGCTTGGTTAGCGGGGGCACAGATACGCAGTATTTT.

The V call is TRBV28, the J call TRBJ2-3; 9 nucleotides line up with TRBD1. Per the germline V gene, CDR1 is MDHEN and CDR2 is SYDVKM. This CDR3 spans 13 amino acids. Trimming removed 6 bases from V and 4 bases from J; junction bases left unmatched: 2. CDR3 sequence: CASRRQGADTQYF. The CDR3, as DNA: TGTGCCAGCAGACGACAGGGGGCAGATACGCAGTATTTT.

By share, this clone counts as medium-sized. J is TRBJ2-7 and V is TRBV27; 8 bases map to TRBD2. Per the germline V gene, CDR1 is MNHEY and CDR2 is SMNVEV (reference sequence). V lost 2 bases to trimming and J lost 3 bases; unmatched junction nucleotides: 6. The CDR3 length is 15 residues. The DNA of the CDR3 is TGTGCCAGCAGTTTAAGTCTAGCGGGCCTCTACGAGCAGTACTTC. Translating gives CASSLSLAGLYEQYF.

With respect to this clone: One end of the junction varies from germline; a read error may be responsible. V and J are TRBV20-1 and TRBJ1-5, with D possibly being TRBD1 (5 bases). The germline V gene encodes CDR1 DFQATT and CDR2 SNEGSKA (reference sequence). The CDR3 runs to 12 residues. The CDR3 nucleotides read TGTAGTGCAACGGACATCCATCAGCCCCAGCATTTT. Its translation: CSATDIHQPQHF.

This clone was counted ten times or more. Mismatch with germline at one junction end may stem from a read error. The V call is TRBV7-2, the J call TRBJ2-7; D remains ambiguous. The CDR3 length is 13 residues. Germline V gene lookup returns CDR1 SGHTA and CDR2 FQGNSA. The CDR3 sequence: CAGSFWVSYEQYF. CDR3 bases: TGTGCCGGCAGCTTCTGGGTTTCCTACGAGCAGTACTTC. The full variable domain, rest sourced from reference TRBV7-2 and TRBJ2-7, is GAGVSQSPSNKVTEKGKDVELRCDPISGHTALYWYRQSLGQGLEFLIYFQGNSAPDKSGLPSDRFSAERTGGSVSTLTIQRTQQEDSAVYLCAGSFWVSYEQYFGPGTRLTVT.

In its sample, this clone was seen many times. The chain carries TRBV7-9 and TRBJ2-5; the D gene is possibly TRBD2 (5 bases). Trimming cost V 5 bases and J 2 bases, with 12 bases left between them. Germline lookup yields CDR1 SEHNR and CDR2 FQNEAQ (reference sequence). This CDR3 is built from 14 residues. CDR3 residues: CASSTLRGQETQYF. The CDR3 coding sequence is TGTGCCAGCAGCACCCTACGAGGGCAAGAGACCCAGTACTTC.